This T cell receptor beta chain originates from a study of blood T cells in healthy people across ages. Study-wide results and limits: Diversity figures based on one million T cells were deemed too low.

Trimming left V 2 bases short and J 8 bases short, with 9 bases between. The CDR3 runs 12 residues. Then a second PCR, running about 6 to 12 cycles, was carried out with a sample-barcoded 5' primer and a J-beta primer mix. MiXCR, run by TCRdb on the 5' RACE reads, gives a single entry per CDR3 protein. The repertoire includes 650,000 to 1,000,000 distinct CDR3 sequences, about 34% of them detected once, and under 15% sits in the top ten. This clonotype was picked up many times. Its antigen remains unidentified. The sequenced sample was blood. This clonotype was obtained from a man between 18 and 35 years old in good health. The chain employs TRBV12-3 or TRBV12-4 and TRBJ1-2; maybe TRBD1 (6 bases). CDR3 nucleotide sequence: TGTGCCAGCAGTTTAACAGGGCAAGGCTACACCTTC. Translated, it gives CASSLTGQGYTF.